Listed below are T cell receptor beta chains from one sample, sequenced in a study of T cell responses to AZD1222 COVID-19 vaccine. Assay: immunoSEQ multiplex PCR; the TCRdb copy retains only in-frame clones and omits some. Here the sample spans around 140,000 clones, 91% being singletons. The specimen comprised peripheral blood, sampled 28 days after the second AZD1222 dose. The receptors were sampled from an adult who received the AZD1222 COVID-19 vaccine. Each CDR3 is given with its conserved first and last residue. Each record gives: J gene, V gene, clone size, D gene, CDR3 protein, CDR3 DNA. The D gene is left open where the match is weak. Some rows mark clone size as missing; the rest say once, few, many or name a class of expanded clone.

>TRBJ2-4|TRBV7-8|.|.
CASSPLPRDVSDF
TGTGCCAGCAGCCCACTACCAAGGGACGTTTCTGACTTC
>TRBJ2-3|TRBV7-6|.|TRBD1
CASSLRTGGHTSTDTQYF
TGTGCCAGCAGCCTCCGGACAGGGGGCCACACTAGCACAGATACGCAGTATTTT
>TRBJ1-5|TRBV19|.|.
CASMARVLSNQPQHF
TGTGCCAGTATGGCCAGAGTTCTTAGCAATCAGCCCCAGCATTTT
>TRBJ2-1|TRBV28|.|TRBD2
CASRDSGRALDEQFF
TGTGCCAGCAGAGATAGCGGGAGGGCCCTCGATGAGCAGTTCTTC
>TRBJ2-7|TRBV5-4|once|.
CASSLVGLTLGDF
TGTGCCAGCAGCTTGGTTGGGCTTACTCTCGGGGACTTC
>TRBJ2-4|TRBV5-1|.|.
CASSLAVGGRAKNIQYF
TGCGCCAGCAGCTTGGCCGTCGGGGGAAGGGCCAAAAACATTCAGTACTTC
>TRBJ2-3|TRBV4-2|once|TRBD2
CASSQEGGGDPDTQYF
TGTGCCAGCAGCCAAGAGGGTGGGGGGGATCCAGATACGCAGTATTTT
>TRBJ1-6|TRBV5-4|.|TRBD1
CASSLMGTVYNSPLHF
TGTGCCAGCAGCTTGATGGGGACAGTTTATAATTCACCCCTCCACTTT
>TRBJ2-7|TRBV5-1|.|TRBD1
CASSSGTGGLYEQYF
TGCGCCAGCAGCTCAGGGACAGGGGGCCTCTACGAGCAGTACTTC
>TRBJ2-1|TRBV9|.|TRBD2
CASSVTPWTSTERSGEQFF
TGTGCCAGCAGCGTAACTCCGTGGACTAGCACCGAACGCTCAGGTGAGCAGTTCTTC
>TRBJ1-2|TRBV6-5|.|TRBD1
CASSYGGTGEIF
TGTGCCAGCAGTTACGGAGGGACAGGGGAGATTTTC
>TRBJ1-2|TRBV7-2|.|TRBD1
CASSWTGRGYTF
TGTGCCAGCAGCTGGACAGGGAGAGGCTACACCTTC
>TRBJ1-1|TRBV19|once|.
CASIKRGLRPQGAFF
TGTGCCAGTATCAAGCGGGGGCTTCGGCCTCAGGGAGCTTTCTTT
>TRBJ2-5|TRBV6-5|.|TRBD1
CASSPGQGFRETQYF
TGTGCCAGCAGTCCTGGACAGGGTTTCCGAGAGACCCAGTACTTC
>TRBJ2-2|TRBV5-5|.|TRBD2
CASSSLAGGPGELFF
TGTGCCAGCAGCTCACTCGCGGGGGGGCCGGGGGAGCTGTTTTTT
>TRBJ2-1|TRBV24-1|.|TRBD2
CATRTSGSNGSYNEQFF
TGTGCCACCCGGACTAGCGGGAGTAATGGCTCCTACAATGAGCAGTTCTTC
>TRBJ2-7|TRBV5-6|.|TRBD2
CASSLLGLAFHEQYF
TGTGCCAGCAGCTTGCTCGGACTAGCTTTCCACGAGCAGTACTTC
>TRBJ2-3|TRBV19|.|TRBD2
CASSSGRSGGKEDTQYF
TGTGCCAGTAGTAGCGGGAGATCGGGTGGTAAAGAAGATACGCAGTATTTT
>TRBJ2-2|TRBV29-1|.|.
CSVGGGGTGELFF
TGCAGCGTTGGGGGAGGGGGCACCGGGGAGCTGTTTTTT
>TRBJ2-1|TRBV7-8|.|.
CASSLVGGAAYNEQFF
TGTGCCAGCAGCTTAGTAGGGGGGGCAGCGTACAATGAGCAGTTCTTC
>TRBJ1-4|TRBV10-1|.|.
CASNDSATNEKLFF
TGCGCCAGCAACGACAGTGCAACTAATGAAAAACTGTTTTTT
>TRBJ2-1|TRBV3-1/TRBV3-2|few|.
CASSHRGGEQFF
TGTGCCAGCAGCCATAGAGGGGGTGAGCAGTTCTTC
>TRBJ1-1|TRBV5-1|.|.
CASSLAGQYTEAFF
TGCGCCAGCAGCTTGGCCGGACAGTACACTGAAGCTTTCTTT